The TCR beta chain described here comes from a study of cytomegalovirus exposure and HLA in healthy donors. Study at large: An earlier analysis found roughly 110 million unique TCR beta sequences from 150 million to 200 million T cells. Notes on the study in general: Association with HLA alleles at 0.05 false discovery rate was found for around 15,000 TCR beta sequences in a later analysis. Most likely, a cluster of highly shared sequence variants arose as a sequencing artifact.

About this clone itself: The antigen remains unidentified.

Use of 60 Vbeta and 13 Jbeta primers characterized the PCR. Some clones are missing from TCRdb's copy, which holds only in-frame ones; the method was immunoSEQ multiplex PCR. Its clone listing holds 100,000 to 150,000 clones. Germline V gives CDR1 SEHNR, CDR2 FQNEAQ (reference sequence). The trim removed 4 bases at V and 2 bases at J, leaving 3 bases unmatched. This CDR3 is 15 amino acids long. The specimen sequenced was PBMCs. This chain connects TRBV7-9 to TRBJ2-3; 10 bases are shared with TRBD1. The source is a man aged 35-49 years in good health and CMV-seronegative. CDR3 sequence (DNA): TGTGCCAGCAGCTCGGGACAGGGGACCACAGATACGCAGTATTTT. Residues: CASSSGQGTTDTQYF.